This T cell receptor (beta chain) was captured in a study of T-cell reconstitution after alpha-beta-depleted transplantation in children. In this sample, this clonotype turned up many times. The TCRbeta library incorporated unique molecular identifiers. TCRdb processed the PCR reads anew with MiXCR; each CDR3 protein has one entry. The sample has around 210,000 distinct CDR3 sequences, 6.6% seen once; the top ten hold just over 5.5%. This receptor was obtained from a boy under 10 years old with acute lymphoblastic leukemia, due to receive a stem cell transplant. The sample here was PBMCs, taken before TCRalphabeta/CD19-depleted stem cell transplant.

In nucleotides, the CDR3 is TGTGCCAGCAGTTTAGCACCAGTCGGGACTAGCGGGAGATCGTTGGGGGCCAACGTCCTGACTTTC. Translation gives CASSLAPVGTSGRSLGANVLTF. J is TRBJ2-6 and V is TRBV12-3 or TRBV12-4; the match to TRBD2 covers 14 bases. The CDR3 consists of 22 residues. After removal of 0 bases from V and 4 bases from J, the junction contained 14 bases not matched to a gene.